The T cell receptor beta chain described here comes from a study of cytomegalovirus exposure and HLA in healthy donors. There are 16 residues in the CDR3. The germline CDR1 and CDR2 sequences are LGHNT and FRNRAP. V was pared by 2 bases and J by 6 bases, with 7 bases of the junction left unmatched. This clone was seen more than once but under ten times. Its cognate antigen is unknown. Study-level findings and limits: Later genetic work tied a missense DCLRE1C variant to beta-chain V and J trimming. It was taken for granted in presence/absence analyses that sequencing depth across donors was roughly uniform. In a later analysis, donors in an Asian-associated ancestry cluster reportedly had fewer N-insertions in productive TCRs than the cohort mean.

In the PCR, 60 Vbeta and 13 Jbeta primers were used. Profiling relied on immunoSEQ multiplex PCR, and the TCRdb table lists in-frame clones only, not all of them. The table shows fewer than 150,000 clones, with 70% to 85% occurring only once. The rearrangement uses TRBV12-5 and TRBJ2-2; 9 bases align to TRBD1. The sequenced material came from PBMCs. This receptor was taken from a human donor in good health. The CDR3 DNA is TGTGCTAGTGGTTTGACCCGGGACAGGGCCCCCGGGGAGCTGTTTTTT. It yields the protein CASGLTRDRAPGELFF. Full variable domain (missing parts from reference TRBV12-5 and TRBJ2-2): DARVTQTPRHKVTEMGQEVTMRCQPILGHNTVFWYRQTMMQGLELLAYFRNRAPLDDSGMPKDRFSAEMPDATLATLKIQPSEPRDSAVYFCASGLTRDRAPGELFFGEGSRLTVL.